The rows below give T cell receptor beta chains drawn from one sample of a study of control samples from healthy donors and cancer patients. Clones were sequenced by immunoSEQ multiplex PCR, and TCRdb holds only the in-frame ones, with some missing. This sample has about 120,000 clones, with 91% found just once. The material sequenced was blood. The receptors originated from a young woman in good health. Both conserved end residues are part of each CDR3. A D gene is named only where the DNA matches it firmly. A row's size may be missing; if present it is once, few, many or a size class.

D gene: TRBD2; J gene: TRBJ2-7; V gene: TRBV4-3; clone size: -; CDR3 DNA: TGCGCCAGCAGCCAAGATTGGACTAGCGGGACCTACGAGCAGTACTTC; CDR3 protein: CASSQDWTSGTYEQYF
D gene: TRBD1; J gene: TRBJ1-6; V gene: TRBV19; clone size: -; CDR3 DNA: TGTGCCAGCACACAGGGGATTAATTCACCCCTCCACTTT; CDR3 protein: CASTQGINSPLHF
D gene: -; J gene: TRBJ2-7; V gene: TRBV9; clone size: -; CDR3 DNA: TGTGCCAGCAGCGGAACCGACTACGAGCAGTACTTC; CDR3 protein: CASSGTDYEQYF
D gene: TRBD2; J gene: TRBJ2-7; V gene: TRBV5-1; clone size: -; CDR3 DNA: TGCGCCAGCAGCTCCGGGGGGACCCCCTACGAGCAGTACTTC; CDR3 protein: CASSSGGTPYEQYF
D gene: -; J gene: TRBJ1-5; V gene: TRBV30; clone size: -; CDR3 DNA: TGTGCCTGGAGTGTCGGAGGGAATCAGCCCCAGCATTTT; CDR3 protein: CAWSVGGNQPQHF
D gene: -; J gene: TRBJ1-5; V gene: TRBV28; clone size: -; CDR3 DNA: TGTGCCAGCAGTTTAAGCGTCCCCAATCAGCCCCAGCATTTT; CDR3 protein: CASSLSVPNQPQHF
D gene: TRBD2; J gene: TRBJ2-2; V gene: TRBV18; clone size: -; CDR3 DNA: TGTGCCAGCTCACCCGGACTAATTAGCGGGATGAACACCGGGGAGCTGTTTTTT; CDR3 protein: CASSPGLISGMNTGELFF
D gene: -; J gene: TRBJ1-5; V gene: TRBV19; clone size: -; CDR3 DNA: TGTGCCAGTAGTATATCAGATCAGCCCCAGCATTTT; CDR3 protein: CASSISDQPQHF
D gene: -; J gene: TRBJ1-1; V gene: TRBV25-1; clone size: -; CDR3 DNA: TGTGCCAGCAGTGAGTTAGTAAACACTGAAGCTTTCTTT; CDR3 protein: CASSELVNTEAFF
D gene: -; J gene: TRBJ2-7; V gene: TRBV5-1; clone size: -; CDR3 DNA: TGCGCCAGCAGCTCGGAACCCATGGGGAGCTCCTACGAGCAGTACTTC; CDR3 protein: CASSSEPMGSSYEQYF
D gene: -; J gene: TRBJ2-1; V gene: TRBV15; clone size: -; CDR3 DNA: TGTGCCACCAGCAGAGACCGGTACAATGAGCAGTTCTTC; CDR3 protein: CATSRDRYNEQFF
D gene: TRBD1; J gene: TRBJ2-7; V gene: TRBV7-8; clone size: -; CDR3 DNA: TGTGCCAGCAGCTTAGGCGGGACAGGGGGGTACGAGCAGTACTTC; CDR3 protein: CASSLGGTGGYEQYF
D gene: -; J gene: TRBJ1-2; V gene: TRBV9; clone size: -; CDR3 DNA: TGTGCCAGCAGCGTCCCCCTGATGGGGGGCAACTATGGCTACACCTTC; CDR3 protein: CASSVPLMGGNYGYTF
D gene: TRBD2; J gene: TRBJ2-7; V gene: TRBV7-2; clone size: -; CDR3 DNA: TGTGCCAGCAGCTTAGTGGGAGCGGGGGTAACCTACGAGCAGTACTTC; CDR3 protein: CASSLVGAGVTYEQYF
D gene: TRBD1; J gene: TRBJ2-1; V gene: TRBV5-4; clone size: -; CDR3 DNA: TGTGCCAGCAGCTTTGACAGGGGGTGGGCCAATGAGCAGTTCTTC; CDR3 protein: CASSFDRGWANEQFF
D gene: -; J gene: TRBJ1-1; V gene: TRBV18; clone size: -; CDR3 DNA: TGTGCCAGCTCACCAGGGCCAGGGTGGTATACTGAAGCTTTCTTT; CDR3 protein: CASSPGPGWYTEAFF
D gene: -; J gene: TRBJ2-2; V gene: TRBV6-2/TRBV6-3; clone size: -; CDR3 DNA: TGTGCCAGCAGTTACTCGGGGGTAGGGGTCGTCGGGGAGCTGTTTTTT; CDR3 protein: CASSYSGVGVVGELFF
D gene: TRBD1; J gene: TRBJ2-7; V gene: TRBV19; clone size: -; CDR3 DNA: TGTGCCAGTAGCTCGACAGGGGGAGTGGAGCAGTACTTC; CDR3 protein: CASSSTGGVEQYF
D gene: -; J gene: TRBJ1-5; V gene: TRBV19; clone size: once; CDR3 DNA: TGTGCCAGTAGTATAAAGGACAGTTATCAGCCCCAGCATTTT; CDR3 protein: CASSIKDSYQPQHF
D gene: -; J gene: TRBJ2-1; V gene: TRBV5-1; clone size: once; CDR3 DNA: TGCGCCAGCGGTCCCAGGCATGGTAATGAGCAGTTCTTC; CDR3 protein: CASGPRHGNEQFF
D gene: -; J gene: TRBJ1-5; V gene: TRBV4-3; clone size: -; CDR3 DNA: TGCGCCAGCAGCCAGGGAACAGGGAGGCATCAGCCCCAGCATTTT; CDR3 protein: CASSQGTGRHQPQHF
D gene: -; J gene: TRBJ2-7; V gene: TRBV14; clone size: -; CDR3 DNA: TGTGCCAGCAGCCAAAACCGGGACCAAAAGCCCCCCTACGAGCAGTACTTC; CDR3 protein: CASSQNRDQKPPYEQYF
D gene: -; J gene: TRBJ2-6; V gene: TRBV6-5; clone size: -; CDR3 DNA: TGTGCCAGCAGTTACAATTCAGGGGCCAACGTCCTGACTTTC; CDR3 protein: CASSYNSGANVLTF
D gene: -; J gene: TRBJ1-6; V gene: TRBV27; clone size: -; CDR3 DNA: TGTGCCAGCAGTTTGCCCAGCTATAATTCACCCCTCCACTTT; CDR3 protein: CASSLPSYNSPLHF
D gene: -; J gene: TRBJ2-5; V gene: TRBV25-1; clone size: -; CDR3 DNA: TGTGCCAGCAAGGCAGGAATGAAGACCCAGTACTTC; CDR3 protein: CASKAGMKTQYF
D gene: -; J gene: TRBJ2-5; V gene: TRBV28; clone size: -; CDR3 DNA: TGTGCCAGCAGTTTGGGCGCATGGCACCAAGAGACCCAGTACTTC; CDR3 protein: CASSLGAWHQETQYF
D gene: -; J gene: TRBJ1-6; V gene: TRBV28; clone size: -; CDR3 DNA: TGTGCCAGCAGTTTGCAGGGTCTCCTCCACTTT; CDR3 protein: CASSLQGLLHF
D gene: TRBD2; J gene: TRBJ2-3; V gene: TRBV10-3; clone size: -; CDR3 DNA: TGTGCCATCAATCGGGGAGGGCGTCAGGCAGATACGCAGTATTTT; CDR3 protein: CAINRGGRQADTQYF
D gene: TRBD1; J gene: TRBJ1-5; V gene: TRBV30; clone size: few; CDR3 DNA: TGTGCCTGGAGTCTGGACAGGAATCAGCCCCAGCATTTT; CDR3 protein: CAWSLDRNQPQHF
D gene: -; J gene: TRBJ2-2; V gene: TRBV6-2/TRBV6-3; clone size: -; CDR3 DNA: TGTGCCAGCAGTTATAGCCCCCGTCAACGGGGGGCCAGCACCGGGGAGCTGTTTTTT; CDR3 protein: CASSYSPRQRGASTGELFF
D gene: TRBD1; J gene: TRBJ1-1; V gene: TRBV5-4; clone size: -; CDR3 DNA: TGTGCCAGCAGCTCAAACAGGGGGCTCGGCACTGAAGCTTTCTTT; CDR3 protein: CASSSNRGLGTEAFF
D gene: -; J gene: TRBJ1-1; V gene: TRBV10-2; clone size: -; CDR3 DNA: TGCGCCAGCAGTGAATTCTCAGGGGAGGGTTTGAACACTGAAGCTTTCTTT; CDR3 protein: CASSEFSGEGLNTEAFF
D gene: -; J gene: TRBJ2-7; V gene: TRBV6-6; clone size: -; CDR3 DNA: TGTGCCAGCAGAACGAAGGGGGTCGAGCAGTACTTC; CDR3 protein: CASRTKGVEQYF
D gene: -; J gene: TRBJ2-5; V gene: TRBV27; clone size: once; CDR3 DNA: TGTGCCAGCAGGCAGGGTCAGGGGACCCAGTACTTC; CDR3 protein: CASRQGQGTQYF
D gene: TRBD1; J gene: TRBJ1-1; V gene: TRBV7-2; clone size: -; CDR3 DNA: TGTGCCAGCAGCCCAACCAACAGGGGCGCTGAAGCTTTCTTT; CDR3 protein: CASSPTNRGAEAFF
D gene: TRBD1; J gene: TRBJ2-7; V gene: TRBV6-6; clone size: once; CDR3 DNA: TGTGCCAGCAGTTACGGGACAGGGGCCTACGAGCAGTACTTC; CDR3 protein: CASSYGTGAYEQYF
D gene: -; J gene: TRBJ1-2; V gene: TRBV24-1; clone size: once; CDR3 DNA: TGTGCCACCAGTGGGATCGCTAGCGGTAGCTATGGCTACACCTTC; CDR3 protein: CATSGIASGSYGYTF
D gene: TRBD2; J gene: TRBJ2-5; V gene: TRBV6-6; clone size: -; CDR3 DNA: TGTGCCTCAGGCGGGGAGCGGGGGGGCCTTGGAGAGACCCAGTACTTC; CDR3 protein: CASGGERGGLGETQYF
D gene: TRBD2; J gene: TRBJ2-3; V gene: TRBV7-2; clone size: -; CDR3 DNA: TGTGCCAGCAGATCTATAGCGGGAGTGTTGGATACGCAGTATTTT; CDR3 protein: CASRSIAGVLDTQYF
D gene: TRBD1; J gene: TRBJ1-5; V gene: TRBV3-1/TRBV3-2; clone size: -; CDR3 DNA: TGTGCCACTCCGGACAGGATCAGCGTATTAGGCAATCAGCCCCAGCATTTT; CDR3 protein: CATPDRISVLGNQPQHF
D gene: -; J gene: TRBJ1-2; V gene: TRBV7-2; clone size: -; CDR3 DNA: TGTGCCAGCGGTCGTACAGGAATGGTCTATGGCTACACCTTC; CDR3 protein: CASGRTGMVYGYTF
D gene: -; J gene: TRBJ2-7; V gene: TRBV9; clone size: -; CDR3 DNA: TGTGCCAGCAGCGTAGAGGCAGGGAGGCACAGGCAGTACTTC; CDR3 protein: CASSVEAGRHRQYF
D gene: TRBD1; J gene: TRBJ2-1; V gene: TRBV4-1; clone size: few; CDR3 DNA: TGCGCCAGCAGCCCTCGACAGGGGGTGGGCGATGAGCAGTTCTTC; CDR3 protein: CASSPRQGVGDEQFF
D gene: -; J gene: TRBJ1-2; V gene: TRBV19; clone size: -; CDR3 DNA: TGTGCCAGTAGTCCCCTAGAAGGGGGGTATGGCTACACCTTC; CDR3 protein: CASSPLEGGYGYTF
D gene: TRBD2; J gene: TRBJ2-4; V gene: TRBV18; clone size: -; CDR3 DNA: TGTGCCAGCTCACCATTGGGACTAGCGGGAATTCAGTACTTC; CDR3 protein: CASSPLGLAGIQYF
D gene: -; J gene: TRBJ2-7; V gene: TRBV6-5; clone size: -; CDR3 DNA: TGTGCCAGCAATACTCAGGGGGGGTCCTACGAGCAGTACTTC; CDR3 protein: CASNTQGGSYEQYF
D gene: TRBD1; J gene: TRBJ2-5; V gene: TRBV28; clone size: -; CDR3 DNA: TGTGCCAGCAGTAGCTCGACAGGGTATCGCGGAGAGACCCAGTACTTC; CDR3 protein: CASSSSTGYRGETQYF
D gene: TRBD1; J gene: TRBJ1-2; V gene: TRBV5-1; clone size: -; CDR3 DNA: TGCGCCAGCAGTTCGGCAGGGGGTAACTATGGCTACACCTTC; CDR3 protein: CASSSAGGNYGYTF
D gene: TRBD2; J gene: TRBJ2-7; V gene: TRBV6-6; clone size: -; CDR3 DNA: TGTGCCAGCAGTTATAAGGGGCTAGCGGTTGCCTACGAGCAGTACTTC; CDR3 protein: CASSYKGLAVAYEQYF
D gene: TRBD1; J gene: TRBJ1-2; V gene: TRBV4-1; clone size: -; CDR3 DNA: TGCGCCAGCAGCGAAGGGACCGGGACAGTCTATGGCTACACCTTC; CDR3 protein: CASSEGTGTVYGYTF
D gene: -; J gene: TRBJ1-1; V gene: TRBV28; clone size: -; CDR3 DNA: TGTGCCGCACGCAGGGTAGGGTATAACACTGAAGCTTTCTTT; CDR3 protein: CAARRVGYNTEAFF
D gene: TRBD1; J gene: TRBJ1-4; V gene: TRBV30; clone size: -; CDR3 DNA: TGTGCCTGTGTGAGACAGGGGGATGAAAAACTGTTTTTT; CDR3 protein: CACVRQGDEKLFF
D gene: -; J gene: TRBJ2-1; V gene: TRBV14; clone size: once; CDR3 DNA: TGTGCCAGCAGCCACGGCGGGCACTACAATGAGCAGTTCTTC; CDR3 protein: CASSHGGHYNEQFF